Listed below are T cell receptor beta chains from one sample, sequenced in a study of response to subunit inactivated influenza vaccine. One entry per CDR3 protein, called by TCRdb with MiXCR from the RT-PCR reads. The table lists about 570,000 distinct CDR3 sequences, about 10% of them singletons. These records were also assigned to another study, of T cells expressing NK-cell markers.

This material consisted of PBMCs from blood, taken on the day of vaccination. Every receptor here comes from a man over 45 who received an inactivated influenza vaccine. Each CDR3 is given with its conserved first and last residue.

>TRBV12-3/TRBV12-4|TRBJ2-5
CASSLVAETQYF
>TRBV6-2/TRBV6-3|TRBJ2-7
CASSPFYEQYF
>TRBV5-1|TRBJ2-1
CASSFLTGLGGNEQFF
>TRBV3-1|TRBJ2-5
CPSSQDVMPQETQYF
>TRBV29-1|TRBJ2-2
CSVERRDRGNTGELFF
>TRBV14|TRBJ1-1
CASSQGGQRNTEAFF
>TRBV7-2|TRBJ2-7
CASSLVPGLAGGEQYF
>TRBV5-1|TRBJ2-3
CASSLDGPGTTDTQYF
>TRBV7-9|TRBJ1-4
CASSRNANEKLFF
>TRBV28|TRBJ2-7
CASSSGTSGSPYEQYF
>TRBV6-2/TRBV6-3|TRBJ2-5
CASSFLPTGLQQETQYF
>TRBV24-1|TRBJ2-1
CATSDPGGGNYNEQFF
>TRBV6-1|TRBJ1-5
CASSPTDRGNQPQHF
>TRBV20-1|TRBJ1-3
CSASHFGTASSGNTIYF
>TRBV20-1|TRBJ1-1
CGARGDSPNTEAFF
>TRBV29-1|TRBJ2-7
CSVEDSVAGGIYEQYF
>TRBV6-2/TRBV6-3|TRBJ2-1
CASSSRNEQFF
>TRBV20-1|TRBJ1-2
CSARAGPQVYGYTF
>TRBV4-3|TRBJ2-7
CASSQAPWTSGSYEQYF
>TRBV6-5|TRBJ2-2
CASSYFRQNTGELFF
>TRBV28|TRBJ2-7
CASRRDFYNEQYF
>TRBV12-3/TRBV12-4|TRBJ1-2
CASWGQDFYGYTF
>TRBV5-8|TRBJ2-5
CASSFEFGTQYF
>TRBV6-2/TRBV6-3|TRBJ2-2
CASSRRTESNTGELFF
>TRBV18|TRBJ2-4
CASSSGDRKNIQYF
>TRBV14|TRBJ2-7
CASSQVWSSGKFYEQYF
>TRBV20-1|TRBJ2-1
CSARDGGTGNNEQFF
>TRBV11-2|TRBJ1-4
CASRRISNEKLFF
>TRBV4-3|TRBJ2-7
CASSRGTGAYEQYF
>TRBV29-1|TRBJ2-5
CSVDRGRETQYF
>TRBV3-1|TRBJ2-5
CASSLREGKETQYF
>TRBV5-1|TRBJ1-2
CASSEMGVLSNYGYTF
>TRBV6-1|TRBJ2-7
CASSKYIYSGSYEQYF
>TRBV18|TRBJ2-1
CASSRRSGNTYNEQFF
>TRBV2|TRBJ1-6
CASSEGRTNSPLHF
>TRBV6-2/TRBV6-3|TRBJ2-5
CASSYPPGPKETQYF